The clone carrying this T cell receptor (beta chain) was seen more than once but under ten times. What it binds is not known. Trimming stripped 0 bases from V and 1 base from J, with 13 bases between. The germline V gene has CDR1 DFQATT and CDR2 SNEGSKA (reference sequence). CDR3 length: 15 amino acids. This sample is part of a study of blood T cells in healthy people across ages. Then a second PCR, running roughly 7 to 12 cycles, was carried out with a sample-barcoded 5' primer and a J-beta primer mix. From each sample, at least 3 million paired-end reads containing CDR3 were obtained. TCRdb re-derived calls from the 5' RACE reads in MiXCR, one entry per CDR3 protein. Here the sample spans fewer than 2 million distinct CDR3 sequences, approximately 39% being singletons. The people who gave samples were healthy Caucasians from Russia, aged roughly 6 to 100. Each sample used at least 6 million PBMCs.

Study-wide results and caveats: From one million sequenced T cells, diversity estimates were lower bounds.

This clonotype originated in a human donor in good health. Specimen: blood. V is TRBV20-1 and J is TRBJ2-7, with a weak D call TRBD2 (6 bases). The CDR3, as DNA: TGCAGTGCTAGAGATATCCGGGGGAAGTCCTACGAGCAGTACTTC. This sequence encodes CSARDIRGKSYEQYF.